The text below deals with one T cell receptor (beta chain). Its cognate antigen is unknown. The study drew its donors from healthy HIV-negative adults without recent acute infections or vaccinations. Assay execution proceeded at the deep level. Once extracted for a subset, genomic DNA was divided evenly among several immunoSEQ plates. Profiled with immunoSEQ multiplex PCR; TCRdb holds only in-frame clones, not every one. The table lists 600,000 to 750,000 clones, 72% of them singletons, with 1.8% in the top ten. This sample is part of a study of shared clonotypes between healthy human individuals. V was shortened by 1 base and J by 9 bases, with 4 bases between the two germline ends. Germline CDR1 and CDR2: LNHDA and SQIVND (reference sequence). This CDR3 contains 11 residues. Whole-study results and caveats: In having few donors, the study represented limited genetic and exposure-history diversity.

Source material: memory CD4+ T cells sorted from blood. Subset defined: CD45RA-negative fraction. The V call is TRBV19, the J call TRBJ2-1; D is ambiguous. This TCR came from a woman in her 30s in good health. The CDR3 spells CASSIGFEQFF. In nucleotides, the CDR3 is TGTGCCAGTAGTATAGGATTTGAGCAGTTCTTC.